This TCR beta chain stems from a study of technical replicates of blood from several donors. CDR3 length: 17 amino acids. Per germline, CDR1 SGHTA and CDR2 FQGNSA. To note about this clone: The germline gene is not matched at one end of the junction; a read error may be the cause.

Method: immunoSEQ multiplex PCR; TCRdb's copy keeps in-frame clones and lacks some. This sample has tens of thousands of clones, with 80% to 90% found just once. The sample taken for sequencing was PBMCs. The rearrangement uses TRBV7-2 and TRBJ2-4; TRBD2 might be the D (7 bases). The TCR comes from a human donor in good health. Some clones in this sample may be carry-over from other donors' samples. The CDR3 DNA follows: TGTGCCAGCAGCATTTCGGGGGGCGCGGTACTTAAAAACGTTCAGTACTTC. This sequence encodes CASSISGGAVLKNVQYF.